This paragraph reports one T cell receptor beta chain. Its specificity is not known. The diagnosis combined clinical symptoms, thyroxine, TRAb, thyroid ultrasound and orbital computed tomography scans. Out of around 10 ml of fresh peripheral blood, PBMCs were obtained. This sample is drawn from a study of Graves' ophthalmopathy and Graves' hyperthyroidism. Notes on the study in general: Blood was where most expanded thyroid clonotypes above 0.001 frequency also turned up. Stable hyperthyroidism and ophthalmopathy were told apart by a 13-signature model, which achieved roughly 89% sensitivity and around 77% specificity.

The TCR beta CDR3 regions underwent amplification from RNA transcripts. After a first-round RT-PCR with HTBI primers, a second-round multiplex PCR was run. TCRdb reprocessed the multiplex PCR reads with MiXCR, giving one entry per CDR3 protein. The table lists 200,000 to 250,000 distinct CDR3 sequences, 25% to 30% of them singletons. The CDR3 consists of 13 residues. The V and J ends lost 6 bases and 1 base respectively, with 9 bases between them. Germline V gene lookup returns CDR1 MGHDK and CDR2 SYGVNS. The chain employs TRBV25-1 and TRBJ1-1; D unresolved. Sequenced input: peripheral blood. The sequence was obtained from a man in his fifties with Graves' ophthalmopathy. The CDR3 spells CASRRTGNTEAFF. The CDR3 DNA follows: TGTGCCAGCAGAAGGACGGGGAACACTGAAGCTTTCTTT.